Listed below are T cell receptor beta chains from one sample, sequenced in a study of cytomegalovirus exposure and HLA in healthy donors. Profiling relied on immunoSEQ multiplex PCR, and the TCRdb table lists in-frame clones only, not all of them. This sample's table reports approximately 76,000 clones. Material: PBMCs. The receptors come from a young man in good health and CMV-seropositive. Both conserved end residues are part of each CDR3. A D gene is named only where the DNA matches it firmly.

v_call	d_call	j_call	cdr3_nt	cdr3_aa
TRBV19	.	TRBJ2-1	TGTGCCAGCGGACTAGAGCAGTTCTTC	CASGLEQFF
TRBV28	TRBD1	TRBJ1-1	TGTGCCAGCACCATGGACAGGGGGGTCACTGAAGCTTTCTTT	CASTMDRGVTEAFF
TRBV9	TRBD1	TRBJ2-2	TGTGCCAGCGGACAGGGAAACACCGGGGAGCTGTTTTTT	CASGQGNTGELFF
TRBV4-1	.	TRBJ2-7	TGCGCCAGCAGCCTCCAGTCCAGGGGGGCCTACGAGCAGTACTTC	CASSLQSRGAYEQYF
TRBV6-1	TRBD1	TRBJ1-1	TGTGCCAGCAGTTGGACAGGGGTGAACACTGAAGCTTTCTTT	CASSWTGVNTEAFF
TRBV6-5	TRBD2	TRBJ2-7	TGTGCCAGCAGTCTACTAGCGGATAGCTCCTACGAGCAGTACTTC	CASSLLADSSYEQYF
TRBV6-5	.	TRBJ2-7	TGTGCCAGCAGTGAAGTTCCGGTGCCCTACGAGCAGTACTTC	CASSEVPVPYEQYF
TRBV15	.	TRBJ2-7	TGTGCCACCAGCAGAGCTCCGGACAGCGCCTACGAGCAGTACTTC	CATSRAPDSAYEQYF
TRBV5-4	TRBD1	TRBJ1-2	TGTGCCAGCTTCTGGGGGACAGGACTCCGGTCAGGCTATGGCTACACCTTC	CASFWGTGLRSGYGYTF
TRBV29-1	TRBD1	TRBJ2-3	TGCAGCGCTACCCCGGGACAGGGGACAGATACGCAGTATTTT	CSATPGQGTDTQYF
TRBV28	.	TRBJ1-5	TGTGCCAGCAGTTTATCGGGGGGGAATCAGCCCCAGCATTTT	CASSLSGGNQPQHF
TRBV4-1	TRBD2	TRBJ2-1	TGCGCCAGCAGCCAAGATTCTTCCCCCAGCGGGGGAGGGTCCGACAATGAGCAGTTCTTC	CASSQDSSPSGGGSDNEQFF
TRBV6-1	TRBD2	TRBJ2-7	TGTGCCAGCAGTGGGCGGACTAGCGGGGCGTTCACCTACGAGCAGTACTTC	CASSGRTSGAFTYEQYF
TRBV18	.	TRBJ2-5	TGTGCCAGCTCACCAGTCACTTCCAAACAGGCAGAGACCCAGTACTTC	CASSPVTSKQAETQYF
TRBV7-9	TRBD1	TRBJ2-3	TGTGCCAGCAGCCCAACATCCGGGACAGGGCTCGTTACGCAGTATTTT	CASSPTSGTGLVTQYF
TRBV18	.	TRBJ2-7	TGTGCCAGCTCACCCCTCCCAGCGGTGGGGGCTTACGAGCAGTACTTC	CASSPLPAVGAYEQYF
TRBV28	TRBD1	TRBJ2-1	TGTGCCAGCATTGGGACAGGGAACAATGAGCAGTTCTTC	CASIGTGNNEQFF
TRBV19	.	TRBJ2-3	TGTGCCAGTAGAAGACAGGCTCAGGCCGCAGATACGCAGTATTTT	CASRRQAQAADTQYF
TRBV29-1	.	TRBJ1-1	TGCAGCGTCCCGGGGATGCCCGGAGGAGCTTTCTTT	CSVPGMPGGAFF
TRBV15	TRBD2	TRBJ2-7	TGTGCCACCAGCAGAGATGGACTAGCGGACCACTACGAGCAGTACTTC	CATSRDGLADHYEQYF
TRBV30	.	TRBJ1-2	TGTGCCTGGACGGCGGCCTATGGCTACACCTTC	CAWTAAYGYTF
TRBV19	.	TRBJ1-1	TGTGCCAGTAGTATATGGGGAGTCAACACTGAAGCTTTCTTT	CASSIWGVNTEAFF
TRBV27	TRBD1	TRBJ1-1	TGTGCCAGCGGTCAGGGGGCCGGTGAAGCTTTCTTT	CASGQGAGEAFF
TRBV13	.	TRBJ1-1	TGTGCCAGCAGCTTATGGGAGAGGGAGAACACTGAAGCTTTCTTT	CASSLWERENTEAFF